Listed below are T cell receptor beta chains from one sample, sequenced in a study of T cells in Graves' hyperthyroidism and ophthalmopathy. Using its own MiXCR run on the multiplex PCR reads, TCRdb lists one record per CDR3 protein. This sample has a few hundred thousand distinct CDR3 sequences, with 14% to 15% found just once. The specimen sequenced was blood. These TCRs come from a woman aged 30 to 39 with Graves' hyperthyroidism. Both conserved end residues are part of each CDR3. The D gene is left open where the match is weak. The size entry is marked missing in some rows and otherwise reads once, few, many or a size class.

TRBV7-9	many	TRBJ2-5	NA	TGTGCCAGCAGCTACCAAGAGACCCAGTACTTC	CASSYQETQYF
TRBV6-1	many	TRBJ1-5	TRBD1	TGTGCCAGCAAAAGCCAGGGGGGAAGGAGCAATCAGCCCCAGCATTTT	CASKSQGGRSNQPQHF
TRBV5-1	few	TRBJ2-1	NA	TGCGCCAGCAGCTTGGCCTTAGACGAGCAGTTCTTC	CASSLALDEQFF
TRBV19	NA	TRBJ1-1	NA	TGTGCCAGTAGTATGCTCCCCGGGGTTGGACCTGAAGCTTTCTTT	CASSMLPGVGPEAFF
TRBV12-3/TRBV12-4	many	TRBJ1-5	NA	TGTGCCAGCAAAAGGACTGGGGGTCAGCCCCAGCATTTT	CASKRTGGQPQHF
TRBV28	many	TRBJ2-2	TRBD2	TGTGCCAGCAGTTTGGCTCTAGCGGGGGCCGGGGAGCTGTTTTTT	CASSLALAGAGELFF
TRBV10-3	few	TRBJ2-3	TRBD2	TGTGCCATCAAGCAGCGGGAGGGCCCTGATACGCAGTATTTT	CAIKQREGPDTQYF
TRBV11-1	NA	TRBJ2-5	NA	TGTGCCAGCAGCTTAGAGGCCGGAAGAGAGACCCAGTACTTC	CASSLEAGRETQYF
TRBV18	few	TRBJ2-7	NA	TGTGCCAGCTCTCCCGAGACAGGTCCCTCCTACGAGCAGTACTTC	CASSPETGPSYEQYF
TRBV20-1	few	TRBJ1-5	NA	TGCAGTGCTAGCCCAGGGGATCAGCCCCAGCATTTT	CSASPGDQPQHF
TRBV10-1	NA	TRBJ2-2	NA	TGCGCCAGCACCGACACGGACACCGGGGAGCTGTTTTTT	CASTDTDTGELFF